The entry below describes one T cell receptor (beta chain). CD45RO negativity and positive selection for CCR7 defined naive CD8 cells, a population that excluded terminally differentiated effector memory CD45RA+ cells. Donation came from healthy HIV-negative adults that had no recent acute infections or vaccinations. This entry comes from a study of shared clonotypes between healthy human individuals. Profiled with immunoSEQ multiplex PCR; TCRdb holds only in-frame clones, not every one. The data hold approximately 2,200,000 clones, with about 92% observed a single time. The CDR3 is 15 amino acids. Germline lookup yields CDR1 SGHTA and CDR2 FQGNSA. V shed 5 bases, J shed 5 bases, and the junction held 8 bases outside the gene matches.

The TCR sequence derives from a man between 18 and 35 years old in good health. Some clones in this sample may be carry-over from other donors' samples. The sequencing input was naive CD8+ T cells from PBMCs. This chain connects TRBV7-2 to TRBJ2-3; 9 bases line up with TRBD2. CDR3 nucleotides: TGTGCCAGCAGCCTTGGGACTAGCTGGGGAGATACGCAGTATTTT. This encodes CASSLGTSWGDTQYF.